The 27 T cell receptor beta chains below all came from one sample that was sequenced in a study of blood T cells in healthy people across ages. With a J-beta primer mix and a sample-barcoded 5' primer, a second PCR ran about 7 to 12 cycles. MiXCR, run by TCRdb on the 5' RACE reads, gives a single entry per CDR3 protein. This sample has about 1.6 million distinct CDR3 sequences, with around 35% found just once. The sample consisted of blood. All receptors derive from a woman aged 25 to 45 in good health.

This clonotype was seen a few times. This rearrangement joins TRBV5-6 to TRBJ2-7, with D perhaps matching TRBD2 (6 bases). The V end lost 4 bases, the J end lost 3 bases, and 17 bases lay between the germline ends. CDR1 SGHDT and CDR2 YYEEEE come from the germline V gene. CDR3 length equals 15 residues. The CDR3 nucleotides read TGTGCCAGCAGCCCAGTTGGTAGCGGATACTACGAGCAGTACTTC. It is translated as CASSPVGSGYYEQYF.

Notes on this clonotype: The junction does not match germline at one end; this may be a read error. The genes are TRBV10-3 and TRBJ2-1, with 9 bases fitting TRBD2. Germline lookup yields CDR1 ENHRY and CDR2 SYGVKD. The CDR3 has 14 residues. CDR3 sequence: CVIDGGGANNEQFF. In DNA, the CDR3 is TGTGTCATCGATGGCGGGGGGGCCAATAATGAGCAGTTCTTC.

The chain uses TRBV18 and TRBJ1-1; D unresolved. V dropped 1 base and J dropped 3 bases, with 9 bases sitting between them. This CDR3 has 14 amino acids. CDR1 is KGHSH and CDR2 is LQKENI in the germline V gene. The DNA of the CDR3 is TGTGCCAGCTCACCACTCCCTGGGGACACTGAAGCTTTCTTT. Protein sequence: CASSPLPGDTEAFF.

This chain joins TRBV3-1 and TRBJ1-1; D not certain. Germline CDR1 LGHDT, CDR2 YNNKEL (reference sequence). Deletions cut 4 bases from V and 0 bases from J, with 12 bases between. This CDR3 is 15 amino acids long. CDR3 protein: CASSRWEGMNTEAFF. The CDR3 DNA follows: TGTGCCAGCAGCCGATGGGAAGGGATGAACACTGAAGCTTTCTTT.

V usage is TRBV4-1 and J usage is TRBJ1-4; D is perhaps TRBD1 (5 bases). CDR1 and CDR2 from the germline V gene are MGHRA and YSYEKL. Trimming pared 3 bases from V and 6 bases from J, leaving 14 bases between. The CDR3 sequence is 15 residues long. The CDR3 DNA reads TGCGCCAGCAGCCATTCGGGGGGGTTAGATGAAAAACTGTTTTTT. Amino acids: CASSHSGGLDEKLFF.

J is TRBJ2-1 and V is TRBV20-1, with 7 bases lining up with TRBD2. The CDR3 sequence is 15 residues long. The germline V gene encodes CDR1 DFQATT and CDR2 SNEGSKA (reference sequence). With V trimmed by 3 bases and J by 4 bases, 9 bases remained unmatched. This chain's CDR3 is CSASGVAGQYNEQFF. DNA of the CDR3: TGCAGTGCTAGTGGAGTAGCGGGCCAATACAATGAGCAGTTCTTC.

This clonotype came up many times. CDR3 bases: TGTGCCAGCAGTTCCTACAACAGTGAGCAGTTCTTC. Translated, it gives CASSSYNSEQFF. The chain has TRBV6-2 or TRBV6-3 and TRBJ2-1; D is unresolved. The CDR3 has 12 residues. Trimming shortened V by 4 bases and J by 9 bases, and 10 bases separated the two germline ends. The germline V gene encodes CDR1 MNHEY and CDR2 SVGEGT.

This clonotype was counted ten times or more. The chain joins TRBV12-3 or TRBV12-4 to TRBJ2-3; D unresolved. The V and J ends lost 4 bases and 3 bases respectively, with 8 bases between them. The CDR3 sequence is 13 residues long. CDR3 protein: CASSSRRTDTQYF. In DNA, the CDR3 is TGTGCCAGCAGTTCTCGACGGACAGATACGCAGTATTTT.

This chain links TRBV7-2 with TRBJ1-1; 11 bases map to TRBD1. The CDR3 contains 18 residues. CDR1 is SGHTA, CDR2 FQGNSA, per germline. V lost 5 bases to trimming and J lost 8 bases; unmatched junction nucleotides: 19. The CDR3: CASSPSRWDRGYLEEAFF. The CDR3 DNA reads as TGTGCCAGCAGCCCATCTCGGTGGGACAGGGGGTACCTCGAGGAAGCTTTCTTT.

In this sample, this clonotype turned up a few times. V and J are TRBV9 and TRBJ2-1; TRBD1 aligns across 9 bases. Per the germline V gene, CDR1 is SGDLS and CDR2 is YYNGEE. The CDR3 spans 16 residues. Unmatched junction bases numbered 7, after V lost 4 bases and J lost 2 bases. The CDR3 sequence is CASSLETGGAYNEQFF. CDR3 DNA sequence: TGTGCCAGCAGCCTAGAAACAGGGGGCGCCTACAATGAGCAGTTCTTC. Together with reference TRBV9 and TRBJ2-1, the CDR3 gives the full variable domain: DSGVTQTPKHLITATGQRVTLRCSPRSGDLSVYWYQQSLDQGLQFLIQYYNGEERAKGNILERFSAQQFPDLHSELNLSSLELGDSALYFCASSLETGGAYNEQFFGPGTRLTVL.

This chain joins TRBV20-1 and TRBJ2-3; D is ambiguous. The CDR3 has 12 amino acids. The germline CDR1 and CDR2 sequences are DFQATT and SNEGSKA (reference sequence). V lost 5 bases, J lost 2 bases, and 8 bases lay in between. The CDR3 is CSALTTTDTQYF. DNA for the CDR3: TGCAGTGCTCTTACAACCACAGATACGCAGTATTTT.

The chain is built from TRBV11-2 and TRBJ2-7; D not certain. The CDR3 spans 15 residues. Looked up from germline, CDR1 is SGHAT and CDR2 is FQNNGV. V lost 1 base, J lost 4 bases, and 14 bases lay in between. The chain's CDR3 is CASSLGAADRYEQYF. CDR3 bases: TGTGCCAGCAGCTTAGGGGCAGCCGACCGTTACGAGCAGTACTTC.

This clonotype was found a few times. This rearrangement joins TRBV20-1 to TRBJ2-1; D may be TRBD2 (5 bases). Trimming removed 5 bases from V and 1 base from J, with 12 bases in between. This CDR3 contains 14 residues. Germline V CDR1 and CDR2: DFQATT, SNEGSKA (reference sequence). The CDR3 spells CSAGGGDSYNEQFF. CDR3 sequence (DNA): TGCAGTGCTGGAGGCGGCGATTCCTACAATGAGCAGTTCTTC.

Only one count was recorded for this clonotype. This may stem from a read error, because a much larger clone lies one nucleotide away. The chain joins TRBV15 to TRBJ2-7, with 8 positions matching TRBD1. Trimming at V came to 1 base and at J to 3 bases, leaving 5 bases not matched to a gene. The CDR3 spans 15 residues. Germline loops: CDR1 LNHNV, CDR2 YYDKDF (reference sequence). The CDR3 DNA reads TGTGCCACCAGCAGAGTCGCAGGGGGCATCTACGAGCAGTACTTC. Its translation is CATSRVAGGIYEQYF.

The chain uses TRBV6-6 and TRBJ2-5, with D possibly TRBD2 on 5 matching bases. Looked up from germline, CDR1 is MNHNY and CDR2 is SVGAGI (reference sequence). With 2 bases removed from V and 5 bases from J, the gap between germline ends came to 15 bases. The CDR3 covers 15 residues. CDR3 protein: CASSYGGPFSETQYF. The CDR3 region has the DNA TGTGCCAGCAGTTACGGAGGACCATTCAGCGAGACCCAGTACTTC.

This chain links TRBV28 with TRBJ2-7, with TRBD1 matching over 8 bases. The end of the DNA fits TRBJ2-5 better, so the J call may be wrong. The germline CDR1 and CDR2 sequences are MDHEN and SYDVKM. This CDR3 is built from 16 residues. As DNA, the CDR3 is TGTGCCAGCAGTTTGGGACAGGCGGGGCGAGGTGTGACCCAGTACTTC. It codes for CASSLGQAGRGVTQYF.

This clonotype was detected many times. The gene calls are TRBV29-1 and TRBJ2-5; 7 nucleotides match TRBD2. V was pared by 3 bases and J by 2 bases, with 6 bases of the junction left unmatched. Germline V gene lookup returns CDR1 SQVTM and CDR2 ANQGSEA. This CDR3 has 14 residues. CDR3 sequence reads: CSVEGGGSQETQYF. CDR3 bases: TGCAGCGTTGAGGGCGGGGGATCTCAAGAGACCCAGTACTTC.

In DNA form, the CDR3 reads TGTGCCAGCAGCCATCAATCGACAGGATCCTACGAGCAGTACTTC. Its translation is CASSHQSTGSYEQYF. This chain links TRBV3-1 with TRBJ2-7; TRBD1 is a possible D gene (6 bases). The CDR3 contains 15 residues. The germline V gene has CDR1 LGHDT and CDR2 YNNKEL (reference sequence). Trimming took off 3 bases at V and 1 base at J, with 13 bases between the two ends.

This clonotype was seen a handful of times. This rearrangement joins TRBV6-2 or TRBV6-3 to TRBJ1-1, with D possibly TRBD1 on 5 matching bases. The germline V gene encodes CDR1 MNHEY and CDR2 SVGEGT. V lost 7 bases, J lost 9 bases, and 18 bases lay in between. The CDR3 extends over 13 amino acids. As DNA, the CDR3 is TGTGCCAGCACCCTAGAAGGGGCGCGACAAGCTTTCTTT. This encodes CASTLEGARQAFF.

The chain links TRBV19 to TRBJ2-7, with D perhaps being TRBD1 or TRBD2 (6 bases each). The V gene's germline CDR1 is LNHDA and CDR2 SQIVND (reference sequence). Deletions cut 4 bases from V and 3 bases from J, with 19 bases between. The CDR3 has 16 residues. The CDR3 region is CASSTTGGRSIYEQYF. The CDR3 DNA sequence: TGTGCCAGTAGTACAACCGGGGGCCGATCCATCTACGAGCAGTACTTC.

CDR3 loop: CASSPRTGRTSYNEQFF. In nucleotides, the CDR3 is TGTGCCAGCAGCCCCCGGACAGGGAGGACCTCATACAATGAGCAGTTCTTC. The J gene is TRBJ2-1, the V gene TRBV9; 8 bases match TRBD1. Germline CDR1 and CDR2: SGDLS and YYNGEE. The junction had 13 bases not matched to a gene; V was cut back by 4 bases and J by 4 bases. The CDR3 has 17 residues.

This clonotype has a handful of counts. The rearrangement uses TRBV20-1 and TRBJ2-3; a weak D match, TRBD1 (7 bases). The CDR3 runs 12 residues. V lost 5 bases to trimming and J lost 4 bases, with 10 bases between them. Germline V CDR1 and CDR2: DFQATT, SNEGSKA (reference sequence). The CDR3 DNA reads TGCAGTGCTCCCAGGGGGGCAGATACGCAGTATTTT. It specifies CSAPRGADTQYF.

The V and J genes are TRBV7-9 and TRBJ2-3; 7 bases fit TRBD1. In germline, CDR1 is SEHNR, CDR2 FQNEAQ (reference sequence). V lost 4 bases, J lost 2 bases, and 9 bases stayed unmatched. CDR3 length equals 16 residues. The CDR3 protein is CASSSTGPRDTDTQYF. The DNA for the CDR3 is TGTGCCAGCAGCTCGACAGGGCCAAGGGACACAGATACGCAGTATTTT.

This clonotype was observed a few times. CDR3 amino acids: CASSQGFTGPETQYF. CDR3 bases: TGTGCCAGCAGCCAAGGTTTCACGGGGCCAGAGACCCAGTACTTC. The chain couples TRBV3-1 to TRBJ2-5; perhaps D is TRBD1 or TRBD2 (5 bases each). The length of the CDR3 is 15 residues. Germline V gene lookup returns CDR1 LGHDT and CDR2 YNNKEL (reference sequence). V was pared by 1 base and J by 4 bases, with 13 bases between.

This clonotype was counted between two and nine times. The chain links TRBV3-1 to TRBJ2-5; no clear D. The CDR3 spans 14 residues. Per germline, CDR1 LGHDT and CDR2 YNNKEL (reference sequence). Deletions cut 0 bases from V and 5 bases from J, with 10 bases between. The CDR3 loop is CASSQDSGFETQYF. Here the CDR3 DNA reads TGTGCCAGCAGCCAAGATTCAGGTTTTGAGACCCAGTACTTC.

This rearrangement joins TRBV7-7 to TRBJ2-5; TRBD1 might be the D (5 bases). Deletions cut 5 bases from V and 4 bases from J, with 17 bases between. The germline V gene encodes CDR1 SSHAT and CDR2 FNYEAQ (reference sequence). This CDR3 comprises 15 residues. Here the CDR3 reads CASSPGLVGRETQYF. For the CDR3, the DNA is TGTGCCAGCAGCCCAGGGCTGGTTGGACGAGAGACCCAGTACTTC. The variable domain in full, with the rest retrieved from reference TRBV7-7 and TRBJ2-5, is GAGVSQSPRYKVTKRGQDVTLRCDPISSHATLYWYQQALGQGPEFLTYFNYEAQPDKSGLPSDRFSAERPEGSISTLTIQRTEQRDSAMYRCASSPGLVGRETQYFGPGTRLLVL.

In the case of this clonotype: At one end the junction does not follow the germline gene, possibly because of a read error. The chain is built from TRBV7-2 and TRBJ2-3; 7 bases agree with TRBD2. CDR1 is SGHTA, CDR2 FQGNSA, per germline. This CDR3 comprises 16 residues. The CDR3 coding sequence is TGTGTCAGCAGTCTCCGGGACTACCTTAGCACAGATACGCAGTATTTT. Its translation is CVSSLRDYLSTDTQYF.